This T cell receptor beta chain stems from a study of blood T cell repertoires in COVID-19. Overall study: Material from acute and convalescent COVID-19 was sourced from the United States, Italy and Spain.

The repertoire was sequenced with immunoSEQ multiplex PCR; TCRdb's copy has only in-frame clones and lacks some. The sample has about 170,000 clones, around nine tenths seen once; the top ten hold 2.5% to 3%. The CDR3 is 16 residues long. Looked up from germline, CDR1 is LNHDA and CDR2 is SQIVND (reference sequence). J was trimmed by 3 bases and V by 6 bases; bases with no gene match: 14. The genes are TRBV19 and TRBJ2-7; 7 bases align to TRBD2. Sequenced input: peripheral blood. The sequence was collected from a woman of 80 years or more with COVID-19, enrolled during active disease. This CDR3 reads CASSSIGGGMVYEQYF. The CDR3 nucleotides read TGTGCCAGTAGCTCAATTGGGGGGGGTATGGTCTACGAGCAGTACTTC.